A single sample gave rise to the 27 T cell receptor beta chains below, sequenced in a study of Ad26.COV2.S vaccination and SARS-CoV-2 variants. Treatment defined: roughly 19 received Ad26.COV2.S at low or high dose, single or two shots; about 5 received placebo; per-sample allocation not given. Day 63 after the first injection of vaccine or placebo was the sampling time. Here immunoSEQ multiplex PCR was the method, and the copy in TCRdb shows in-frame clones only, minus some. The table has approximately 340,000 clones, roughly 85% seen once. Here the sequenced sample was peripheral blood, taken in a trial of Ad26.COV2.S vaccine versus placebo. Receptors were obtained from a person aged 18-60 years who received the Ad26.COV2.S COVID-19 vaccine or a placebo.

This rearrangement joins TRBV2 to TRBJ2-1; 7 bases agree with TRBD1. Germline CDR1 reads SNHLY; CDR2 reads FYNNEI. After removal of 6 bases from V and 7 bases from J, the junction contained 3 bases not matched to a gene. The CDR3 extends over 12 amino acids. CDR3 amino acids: CASRLDRNEQFF. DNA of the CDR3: TGTGCCAGCAGGTTGGACAGGAATGAGCAGTTCTTC.

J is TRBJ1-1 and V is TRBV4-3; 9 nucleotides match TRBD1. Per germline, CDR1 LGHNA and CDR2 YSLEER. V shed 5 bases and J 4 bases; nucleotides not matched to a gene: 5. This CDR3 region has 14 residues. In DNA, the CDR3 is TGCGCCAGCAGCGAACAGGGGGCCAGCACTGAAGCTTTCTTT. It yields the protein CASSEQGASTEAFF.

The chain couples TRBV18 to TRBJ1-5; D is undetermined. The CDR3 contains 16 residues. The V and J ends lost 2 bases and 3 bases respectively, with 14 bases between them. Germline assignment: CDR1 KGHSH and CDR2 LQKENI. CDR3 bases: TGTGCCAGCTCACCATCAGGTCGCTCCTCCAATCAGCCCCAGCATTTT. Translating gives CASSPSGRSSNQPQHF. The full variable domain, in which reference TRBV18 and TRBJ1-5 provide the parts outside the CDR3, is NAGVMQNPRHLVRRRGQEARLRCSPMKGHSHVYWYRQLPEEGLKFMVYLQKENIIDESGMPKERFSAEFPKEGPSILRIQQVVRGDSAAYFCASSPSGRSSNQPQHFGDGTRLSIL.

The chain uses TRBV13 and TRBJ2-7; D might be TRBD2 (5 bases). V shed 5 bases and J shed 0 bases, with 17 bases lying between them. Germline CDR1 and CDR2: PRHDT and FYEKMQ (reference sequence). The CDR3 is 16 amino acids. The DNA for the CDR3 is TGTGCCAGCAGCCCAGGCCTCAATGGAGGCTCCTACGAGCAGTACTTC. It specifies CASSPGLNGGSYEQYF. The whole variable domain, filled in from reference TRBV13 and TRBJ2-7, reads AAGVIQSPRHLIKEKRETATLKCYPIPRHDTVYWYQQGPGQDPQFLISFYEKMQSDKGSIPDRFSAQQFSDYHSELNMSSLELGDSALYFCASSPGLNGGSYEQYFGPGTRLTVT.

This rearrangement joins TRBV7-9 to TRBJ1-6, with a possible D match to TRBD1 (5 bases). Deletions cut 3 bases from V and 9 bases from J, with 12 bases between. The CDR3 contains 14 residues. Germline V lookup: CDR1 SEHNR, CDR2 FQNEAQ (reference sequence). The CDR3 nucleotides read TGTGCCAGCAGCTTCCAGGGAAACGTTTCACCCCTCCACTTT. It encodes CASSFQGNVSPLHF.

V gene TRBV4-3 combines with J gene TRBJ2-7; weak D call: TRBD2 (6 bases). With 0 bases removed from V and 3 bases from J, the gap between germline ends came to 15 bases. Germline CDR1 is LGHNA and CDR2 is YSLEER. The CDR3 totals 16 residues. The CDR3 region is CASSQDLASEDYEQYF. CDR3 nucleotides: TGCGCCAGCAGCCAAGATCTGGCTAGCGAAGACTACGAGCAGTACTTC.

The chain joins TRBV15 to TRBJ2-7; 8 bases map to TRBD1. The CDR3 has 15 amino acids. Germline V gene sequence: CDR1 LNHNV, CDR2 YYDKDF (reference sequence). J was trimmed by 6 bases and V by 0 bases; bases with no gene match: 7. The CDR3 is CATSRDVTGEGEQYF. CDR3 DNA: TGTGCCACCAGCAGAGATGTGACAGGGGAAGGCGAGCAGTACTTC.

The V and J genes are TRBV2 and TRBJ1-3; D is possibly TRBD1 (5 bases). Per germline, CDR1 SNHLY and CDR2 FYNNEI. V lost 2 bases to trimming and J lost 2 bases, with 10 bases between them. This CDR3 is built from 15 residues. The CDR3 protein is CASSERQIPGNTIYF. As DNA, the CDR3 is TGTGCCAGCAGTGAAAGACAGATTCCTGGAAACACCATATATTTT.

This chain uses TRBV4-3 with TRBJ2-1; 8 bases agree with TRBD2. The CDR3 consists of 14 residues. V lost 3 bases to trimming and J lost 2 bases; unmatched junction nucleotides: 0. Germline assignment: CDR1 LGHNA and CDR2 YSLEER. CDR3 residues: CASSHSGAYNEQFF. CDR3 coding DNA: TGCGCCAGCAGCCATAGCGGGGCCTACAATGAGCAGTTCTTC.

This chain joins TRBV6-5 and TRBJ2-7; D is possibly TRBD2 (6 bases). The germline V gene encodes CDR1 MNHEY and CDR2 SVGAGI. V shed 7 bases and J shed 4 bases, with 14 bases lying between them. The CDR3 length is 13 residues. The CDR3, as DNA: TGTGCCAGCATGAAGTACCGGGGGTACGAGCAGTACTTC. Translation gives CASMKYRGYEQYF.

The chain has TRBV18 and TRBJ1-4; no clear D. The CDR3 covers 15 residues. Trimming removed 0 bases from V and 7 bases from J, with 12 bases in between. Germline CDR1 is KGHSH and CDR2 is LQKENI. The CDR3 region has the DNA TGTGCCAGCTCACCACCGAGCCGGAGTGGTGAAAAACTGTTTTTT. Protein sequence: CASSPPSRSGEKLFF.

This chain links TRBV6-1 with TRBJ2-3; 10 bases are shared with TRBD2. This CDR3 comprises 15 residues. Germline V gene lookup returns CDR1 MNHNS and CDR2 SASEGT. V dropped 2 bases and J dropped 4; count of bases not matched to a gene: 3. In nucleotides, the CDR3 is TGTGCCAGCAGTGAACCTAGCGGGAGTTCAGATACGCAGTATTTT. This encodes CASSEPSGSSDTQYF.

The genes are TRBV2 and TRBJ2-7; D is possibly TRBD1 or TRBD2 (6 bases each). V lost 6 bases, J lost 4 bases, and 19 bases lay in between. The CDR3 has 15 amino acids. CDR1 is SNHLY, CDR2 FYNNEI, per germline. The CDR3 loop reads CASSVSGAGRYEQYF. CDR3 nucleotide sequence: TGTGCCAGCAGCGTCTCGGGGGCGGGACGTTACGAGCAGTACTTC.

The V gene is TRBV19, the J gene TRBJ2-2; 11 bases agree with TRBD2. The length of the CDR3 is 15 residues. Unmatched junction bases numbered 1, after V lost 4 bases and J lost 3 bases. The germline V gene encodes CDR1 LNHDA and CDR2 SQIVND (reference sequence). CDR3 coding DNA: TGTGCCAGTAGTAAACTAGCGGGGGACACCGGGGAGCTGTTTTTT. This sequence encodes CASSKLAGDTGELFF. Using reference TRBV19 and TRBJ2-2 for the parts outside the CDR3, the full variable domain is DGGITQSPKYLFRKEGQNVTLSCEQNLNHDAMYWYRQDPGQGLRLIYYSQIVNDFQKGDIAEGYSVSREKKESFPLTVTSAQKNPTAFYLCASSKLAGDTGELFFGEGSRLTVL.

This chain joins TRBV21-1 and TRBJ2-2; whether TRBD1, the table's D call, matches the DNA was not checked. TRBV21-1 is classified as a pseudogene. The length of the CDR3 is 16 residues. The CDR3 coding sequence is TGTGCCAGCAGCAAAAAGCCAGGGGACCACACCGGGGAGCTGTTTTTT. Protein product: CASSKKPGDHTGELFF.

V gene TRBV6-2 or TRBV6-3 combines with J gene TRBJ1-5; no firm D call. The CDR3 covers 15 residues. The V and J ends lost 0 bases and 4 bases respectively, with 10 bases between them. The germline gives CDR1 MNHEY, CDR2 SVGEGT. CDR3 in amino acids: CASSYSTQPNQPQHF. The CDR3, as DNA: TGTGCCAGCAGTTACTCGACACAGCCAAATCAGCCCCAGCATTTT.

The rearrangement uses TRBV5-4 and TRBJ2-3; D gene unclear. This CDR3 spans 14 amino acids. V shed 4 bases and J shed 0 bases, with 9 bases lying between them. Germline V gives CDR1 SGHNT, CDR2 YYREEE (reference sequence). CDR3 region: CASSRVLSTDTQYF. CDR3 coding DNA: TGTGCCAGCAGCCGGGTCCTAAGCACAGATACGCAGTATTTT. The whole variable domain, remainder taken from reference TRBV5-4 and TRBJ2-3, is ETGVTQSPTHLIKTRGQQVTLRCSSQSGHNTVSWYQQALGQGPQFIFQYYREEENGRGNFPPRFSGLQFPNYSSELNVNALELDDSALYLCASSRVLSTDTQYFGPGTRLTVL.

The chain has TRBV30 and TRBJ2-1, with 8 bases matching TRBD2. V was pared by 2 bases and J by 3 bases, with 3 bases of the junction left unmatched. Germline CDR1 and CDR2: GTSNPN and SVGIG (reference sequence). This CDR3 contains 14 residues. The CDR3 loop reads CAWSSSGLYNEQFF. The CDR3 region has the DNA TGTGCCTGGAGTTCTAGCGGGCTCTACAATGAGCAGTTCTTC.

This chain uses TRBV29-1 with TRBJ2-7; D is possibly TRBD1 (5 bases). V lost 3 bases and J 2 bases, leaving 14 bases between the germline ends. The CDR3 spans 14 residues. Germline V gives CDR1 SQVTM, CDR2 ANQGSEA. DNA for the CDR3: TGCAGCGTTGAGTCGAACAGGACCCCCTACGAGCAGTACTTC. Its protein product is CSVESNRTPYEQYF.

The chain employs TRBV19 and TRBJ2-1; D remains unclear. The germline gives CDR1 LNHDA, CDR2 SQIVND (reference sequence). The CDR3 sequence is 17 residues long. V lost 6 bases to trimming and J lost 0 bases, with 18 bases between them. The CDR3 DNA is TGTGCCAGTAGAGTTGGAGCCCGGCAAGCCTCCTACAATGAGCAGTTCTTC. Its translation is CASRVGARQASYNEQFF.

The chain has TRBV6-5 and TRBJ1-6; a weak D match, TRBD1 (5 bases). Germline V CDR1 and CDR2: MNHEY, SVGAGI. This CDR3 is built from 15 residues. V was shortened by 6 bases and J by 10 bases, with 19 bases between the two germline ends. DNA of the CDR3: TGTGCCAGCAGCCTACCCCCAACGGGGGGATCACCCCTCCACTTT. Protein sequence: CASSLPPTGGSPLHF.

The CDR3 DNA sequence: TGTGCCAGCTCACCCTTCTCTGGCAGTATCTACAATGAGCAGTTCTTC. It translates to CASSPFSGSIYNEQFF. This chain joins TRBV18 and TRBJ2-1; D not certain. V dropped 3 bases and J dropped 3 bases, with 15 bases sitting between them. Germline CDR1 reads KGHSH; CDR2 reads LQKENI. CDR3 length: 16 residues.

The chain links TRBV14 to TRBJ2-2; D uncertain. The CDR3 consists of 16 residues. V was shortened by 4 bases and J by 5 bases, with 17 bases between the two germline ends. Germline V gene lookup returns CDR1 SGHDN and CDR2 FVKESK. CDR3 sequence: CASSPPSNGRTGELFF. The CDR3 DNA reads TGTGCCAGCAGCCCCCCCTCCAACGGCAGGACCGGGGAGCTGTTTTTT.

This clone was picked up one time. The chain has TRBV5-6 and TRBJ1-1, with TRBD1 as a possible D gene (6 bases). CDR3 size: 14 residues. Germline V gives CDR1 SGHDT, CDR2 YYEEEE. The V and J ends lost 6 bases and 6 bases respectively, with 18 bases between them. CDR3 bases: TGTGCCAGCAAGCTTAGGAACAGGGAGTCTGAAGCTTTCTTT. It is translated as CASKLRNRESEAFF.

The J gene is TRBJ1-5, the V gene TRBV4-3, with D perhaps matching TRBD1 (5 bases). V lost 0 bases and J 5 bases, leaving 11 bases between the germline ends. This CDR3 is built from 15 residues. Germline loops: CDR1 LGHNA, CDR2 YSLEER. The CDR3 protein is CASSQDHQGYQPQHF. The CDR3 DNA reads TGCGCCAGCAGCCAAGATCATCAGGGTTATCAGCCCCAGCATTTT.

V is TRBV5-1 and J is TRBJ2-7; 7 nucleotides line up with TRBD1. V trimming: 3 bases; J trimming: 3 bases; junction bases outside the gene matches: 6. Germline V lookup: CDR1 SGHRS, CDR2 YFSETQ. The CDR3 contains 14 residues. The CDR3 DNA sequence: TGCGCCAGCAGCTCGCCAGGGGGAGACTACGAGCAGTACTTC. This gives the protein CASSSPGGDYEQYF.

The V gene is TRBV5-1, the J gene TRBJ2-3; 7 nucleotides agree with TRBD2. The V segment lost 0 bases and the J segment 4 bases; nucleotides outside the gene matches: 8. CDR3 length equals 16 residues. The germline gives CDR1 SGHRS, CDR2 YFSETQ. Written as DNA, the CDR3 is TGCGCCAGCAGCTTGGTACTAGCGCGCTATTCAGATACGCAGTATTTT. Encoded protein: CASSLVLARYSDTQYF.